This T cell receptor (beta chain) was observed in a study of shared clonotypes between healthy human individuals. In its sample, this clone was seen once. Only in-frame clones appear in the TCRdb table, and some are missing; sequencing was by immunoSEQ multiplex PCR. This table has more than 2,000,000 clones, approximately 94% appearing once. Germline loops: CDR1 SGHNT, CDR2 YYREEE (reference sequence). J was trimmed by 2 bases and V by 4 bases; bases with no gene match: 8. The CDR3 has 16 amino acids. The sequence came from a man younger than 35 in good health. Sequencing was performed on naive CD4+ T cells sorted from blood. Subset defined: CD45RA+ positively selected. The chain combines TRBV5-4 with TRBJ2-7; the match to TRBD2 covers 11 bases. The CDR3 DNA reads TGTGCCAGCAGCCGGGGCGGGACTAGCGGCCCCTACGAGCAGTACTTC. Its protein is CASSRGGTSGPYEQYF.